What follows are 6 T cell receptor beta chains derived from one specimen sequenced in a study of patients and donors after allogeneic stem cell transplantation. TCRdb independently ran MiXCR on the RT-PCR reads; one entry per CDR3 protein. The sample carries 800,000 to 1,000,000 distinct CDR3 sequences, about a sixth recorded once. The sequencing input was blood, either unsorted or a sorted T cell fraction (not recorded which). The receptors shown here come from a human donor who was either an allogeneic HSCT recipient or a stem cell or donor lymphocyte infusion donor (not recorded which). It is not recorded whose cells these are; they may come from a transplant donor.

The CDR3 sequence: CASSLPGMISTEAFF. The CDR3 DNA reads as TGCGCCAGCAGCTTGCCAGGGATGATAAGTACTGAAGCTTTCTTT. The V gene is TRBV5-1, the J gene TRBJ1-1, with D maybe TRBD1 (5 bases). V lost 1 base and J lost 5, with 15 bases in between. Germline V CDR1 and CDR2: SGHRS, YFSETQ. There are 15 residues in the CDR3.

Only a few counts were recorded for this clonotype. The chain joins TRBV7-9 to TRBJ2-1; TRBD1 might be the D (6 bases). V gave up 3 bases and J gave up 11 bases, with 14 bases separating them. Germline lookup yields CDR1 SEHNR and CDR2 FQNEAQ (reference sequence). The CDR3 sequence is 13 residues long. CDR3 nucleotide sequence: TGTGCCAGCAGCTTTCAGGGGTCGGAAAAGCAGTTCTTC. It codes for CASSFQGSEKQFF.

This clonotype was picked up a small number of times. The CDR3 region has the DNA TGTGCCAGCAGTTCCTACACCATTCGAGGAGAAAAACTGTTTTTT. Protein product: CASSSYTIRGEKLFF. The chain recombines TRBV12-3 or TRBV12-4 with TRBJ1-4, with no clear D. V shed 4 bases and J shed 8 bases, with 17 bases lying between them. The CDR3 sequence is 15 residues long.

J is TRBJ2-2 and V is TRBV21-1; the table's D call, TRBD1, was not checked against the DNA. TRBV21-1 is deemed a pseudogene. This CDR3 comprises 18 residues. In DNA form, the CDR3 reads TGTGCCAGCAGCAAACGGGGGACGGAACCTCTCGGTACCGGGGAGCTGTTTTTT. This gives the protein CASSKRGTEPLGTGELFF.

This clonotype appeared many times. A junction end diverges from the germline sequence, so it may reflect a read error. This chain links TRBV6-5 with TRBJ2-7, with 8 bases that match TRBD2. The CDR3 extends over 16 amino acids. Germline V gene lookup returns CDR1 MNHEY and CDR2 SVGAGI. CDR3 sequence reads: CASSHSLRAGEGEQYF. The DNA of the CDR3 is TGTGCCAGCAGTCACTCCCTCCGAGCGGGAGAGGGGGAGCAGTACTTC.

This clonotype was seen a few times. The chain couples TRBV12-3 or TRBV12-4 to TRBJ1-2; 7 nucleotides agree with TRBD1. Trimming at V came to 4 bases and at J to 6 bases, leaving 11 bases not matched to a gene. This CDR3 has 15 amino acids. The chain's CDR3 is CASSSRSTGYDGYTF. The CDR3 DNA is TGTGCCAGCAGTTCTCGTTCGACAGGGTACGATGGCTACACCTTC.